This is a list of T cell receptor beta chains from one sample in a study of Graves' ophthalmopathy and Graves' hyperthyroidism. One entry per CDR3 protein results from TCRdb running MiXCR on the multiplex PCR reads. The repertoire consists of approximately 700,000 distinct CDR3 sequences, with about 38% occurring once and the leading ten covering 3.3%. Source material: peripheral blood. These receptors all come from an adult man with Graves' ophthalmopathy. Each CDR3 is given with its conserved first and last residue. The order of the fields is CDR3 DNA, CDR3 protein, J gene, D gene, clone size, V gene. The D gene is left open where the match is weak. Not all rows give a size; the values are once, few, many and, for expanded clones, a class.

cdr3_nt: TGTGCCAGCATCCTGGACAGGGTGACCTATAATTCACCCCTCCACTTT
cdr3_aa: CASILDRVTYNSPLHF
j_call: TRBJ1-6
d_call: TRBD1
clone_size: NA
v_call: TRBV2

cdr3_nt: TGTGCTAGTGGTTTGGTATCAGGGCGAGAACCTTACACCTTC
cdr3_aa: CASGLVSGREPYTF
j_call: TRBJ1-2
d_call: NA
clone_size: NA
v_call: TRBV12-5

cdr3_nt: TGCGCCAGCAGCCTCGTGGGGGAGCGACTCAACTATGGCTACACCTTC
cdr3_aa: CASSLVGERLNYGYTF
j_call: TRBJ1-2
d_call: NA
clone_size: NA
v_call: TRBV11-2

cdr3_nt: TGTGCCAGCGCCACACCTGGAGCCCCAGCGGCTTCCTTT
cdr3_aa: CASATPGAPAASF
j_call: TRBJ1-1
d_call: NA
clone_size: NA
v_call: TRBV2

cdr3_nt: TGTGCCACCAGTAGTATCGGGACAGGGAACTATGGCTACACCTTC
cdr3_aa: CATSSIGTGNYGYTF
j_call: TRBJ1-2
d_call: TRBD1
clone_size: NA
v_call: TRBV24-1

cdr3_nt: TGCAGCGTTGAAGTAGGAGGACAGCCCCAGCATTTT
cdr3_aa: CSVEVGGQPQHF
j_call: TRBJ1-5
d_call: NA
clone_size: many
v_call: TRBV29-1

cdr3_nt: TGTGCCATCAGTGAATCGGGGAATAGCAATCAGCCCCAGCATTTT
cdr3_aa: CAISESGNSNQPQHF
j_call: TRBJ1-5
d_call: NA
clone_size: many
v_call: TRBV10-3

cdr3_nt: TGTGCCTGGAGTGTGGACAACGGGGACACTGAAGCTTTCTTT
cdr3_aa: CAWSVDNGDTEAFF
j_call: TRBJ1-1
d_call: NA
clone_size: NA
v_call: TRBV30

cdr3_nt: TGTGCCAGCAGCTTCAACCGCTCTGGGGCCAACGTCCTGACTTTC
cdr3_aa: CASSFNRSGANVLTF
j_call: TRBJ2-6
d_call: NA
clone_size: NA
v_call: TRBV11-1

cdr3_nt: TGTGCCAGCAGCTTTATCGGGGGATCCACAGATACGCAGTATTTT
cdr3_aa: CASSFIGGSTDTQYF
j_call: TRBJ2-3
d_call: NA
clone_size: few
v_call: TRBV7-3

cdr3_nt: TGTGCCAGCAGTTATACTAGCGGGGATCCCTACGAGCAGTACTTC
cdr3_aa: CASSYTSGDPYEQYF
j_call: TRBJ2-7
d_call: TRBD2
clone_size: NA
v_call: TRBV7-9

cdr3_nt: TGTGCCAGTAGTTCCGGGACACTGAACACCGGGGAGCTGTTTTTT
cdr3_aa: CASSSGTLNTGELFF
j_call: TRBJ2-2
d_call: NA
clone_size: few
v_call: TRBV19

cdr3_nt: TGTGCCAGCACCGATACCTACGAGCAGTACTTC
cdr3_aa: CASTDTYEQYF
j_call: TRBJ2-7
d_call: NA
clone_size: NA
v_call: TRBV10-3

cdr3_nt: TGCAGTGCTGAGACCTGGGATAATGAAAAACTGTTTTTT
cdr3_aa: CSAETWDNEKLFF
j_call: TRBJ1-4
d_call: NA
clone_size: many
v_call: TRBV20-1

cdr3_nt: TGCGCCAGCAGTGAGGGGGAGTTCGGAAACACAATATATTTT
cdr3_aa: CASSEGEFGNTIYF
j_call: TRBJ1-3
d_call: NA
clone_size: NA
v_call: TRBV10-2

cdr3_nt: TGTGCCAGCAGTTCCCGCAGGGGGGGTGGCTACACCTTC
cdr3_aa: CASSSRRGGGYTF
j_call: TRBJ1-2
d_call: TRBD1
clone_size: many
v_call: TRBV6-6

cdr3_nt: TGTGCCAGCAGCCTGGACAGGCAGGGCTACACCTTC
cdr3_aa: CASSLDRQGYTF
j_call: TRBJ1-2
d_call: TRBD1
clone_size: few
v_call: TRBV5-8

cdr3_nt: TGTGCCAGCAGCTTCGGGGGTCTCAATAGCAATCAGCCCCAGCATTTT
cdr3_aa: CASSFGGLNSNQPQHF
j_call: TRBJ1-5
d_call: NA
clone_size: many
v_call: TRBV7-9

cdr3_nt: TGTGCCAGCAGCCAAGGGGACCCCTACTCCTATAATTCACCCCTCCACTTT
cdr3_aa: CASSQGDPYSYNSPLHF
j_call: TRBJ1-6
d_call: NA
clone_size: few
v_call: TRBV7-3

cdr3_nt: TGTGCCAGCAGCTCTGGAGCGGCACCAACCTACGAGCAGTACTTC
cdr3_aa: CASSSGAAPTYEQYF
j_call: TRBJ2-7
d_call: NA
clone_size: many
v_call: TRBV5-5

cdr3_nt: TGTGCCAGCAGCCCCCACGAGTGGCCCCAAGTGGGCGAAGAGACCCAGTACTTC
cdr3_aa: CASSPHEWPQVGEETQYF
j_call: TRBJ2-5
d_call: NA
clone_size: NA
v_call: TRBV7-2

cdr3_nt: TGCAGTGCTCACAGGGGGGCTGGAAACACCATATATTTT
cdr3_aa: CSAHRGAGNTIYF
j_call: TRBJ1-3
d_call: TRBD1
clone_size: many
v_call: TRBV20-1

cdr3_nt: TGTGCCACCAGCAGAGAAGGGAATAGGGAGACCCAGCATTTT
cdr3_aa: CATSREGNRETQHF
j_call: TRBJ1-5
d_call: NA
clone_size: NA
v_call: TRBV15

cdr3_nt: TGTGCCAGCAGTTCCCGCCCAGGGGCGGCCGGGGAGCTGTTTTTT
cdr3_aa: CASSSRPGAAGELFF
j_call: TRBJ2-2
d_call: NA
clone_size: NA
v_call: TRBV12-5

cdr3_nt: TGCAGTGCTAAGAGACGGGATCTAGGGCCCCAGCATTTT
cdr3_aa: CSAKRRDLGPQHF
j_call: TRBJ1-5
d_call: NA
clone_size: many
v_call: TRBV20-1

cdr3_nt: TGTGCCAGCAGATGGGGCAGCAAGAACACTGAAGCTTTCTTT
cdr3_aa: CASRWGSKNTEAFF
j_call: TRBJ1-1
d_call: NA
clone_size: NA
v_call: TRBV27

cdr3_nt: TGTGCCAGCAGTGAATTGGGGACAGGGGGTGGCTACACCTTC
cdr3_aa: CASSELGTGGGYTF
j_call: TRBJ1-2
d_call: TRBD1
clone_size: few
v_call: TRBV10-3

cdr3_nt: TGTGCCAGCTCAACATACCTGGGTGGCTACACCTTC
cdr3_aa: CASSTYLGGYTF
j_call: TRBJ1-2
d_call: NA
clone_size: few
v_call: TRBV18

cdr3_nt: TGCGCCAGCAGCAGTCAGGGCGATAATGAAAAACTGTTTTTT
cdr3_aa: CASSSQGDNEKLFF
j_call: TRBJ1-4
d_call: NA
clone_size: many
v_call: TRBV5-1

cdr3_nt: TGCGCCAGCAGCCCCAGAGGGCGGACAGGGAGCTCCTACGAGCAGTACTTC
cdr3_aa: CASSPRGRTGSSYEQYF
j_call: TRBJ2-7
d_call: TRBD1
clone_size: NA
v_call: TRBV5-4

cdr3_nt: TGTGCCAGCAGCCCGCAGGGTGTCTACGAGCAGTACTTC
cdr3_aa: CASSPQGVYEQYF
j_call: TRBJ2-7
d_call: NA
clone_size: NA
v_call: TRBV11-2

cdr3_nt: TGCAGTGCTGTTAGCGGGAGCCAAGGGGAGCTGTTTTTT
cdr3_aa: CSAVSGSQGELFF
j_call: TRBJ2-2
d_call: TRBD2
clone_size: NA
v_call: TRBV20-1

cdr3_nt: TGTGCCAGCAGCCTCCGGGACCGACCCTACGAGCAGTACTTC
cdr3_aa: CASSLRDRPYEQYF
j_call: TRBJ2-7
d_call: NA
clone_size: many
v_call: TRBV7-9

cdr3_nt: TGTGCCAGCAGTACACAGACAGGCCCTCGCGAGCAGTACTTC
cdr3_aa: CASSTQTGPREQYF
j_call: TRBJ2-7
d_call: NA
clone_size: few
v_call: TRBV3-1

cdr3_nt: TGTGCCAGCGTTGAGTCCCGGGGGAGACTGAACGAGCAGTACTTC
cdr3_aa: CASVESRGRLNEQYF
j_call: TRBJ2-7
d_call: NA
clone_size: NA
v_call: TRBV25-1

cdr3_nt: TGTGCCAGCAGAGACAATGAGCAGTTCTTC
cdr3_aa: CASRDNEQFF
j_call: TRBJ2-1
d_call: NA
clone_size: NA
v_call: TRBV25-1

cdr3_nt: TGTGCCAGCAGCAGTAGTTTCTATAGCAATCAGCCCCAGCATTTT
cdr3_aa: CASSSSFYSNQPQHF
j_call: TRBJ1-5
d_call: NA
clone_size: NA
v_call: TRBV5-5

cdr3_nt: TGTGCCAGCGGCCCATTCGGGGACCGAGCTTTC
cdr3_aa: CASGPFGDRAF
j_call: TRBJ2-6
d_call: NA
clone_size: NA
v_call: TRBV7-2

cdr3_nt: TGCAGTGCTCTTCATCAGAACTACGAGCAGTACTTC
cdr3_aa: CSALHQNYEQYF
j_call: TRBJ2-7
d_call: NA
clone_size: NA
v_call: TRBV20-1

cdr3_nt: TGTGCCAGCAGTGTAACCGCCGGGGAGCTGTTTTTT
cdr3_aa: CASSVTAGELFF
j_call: TRBJ2-2
d_call: NA
clone_size: NA
v_call: TRBV6-5